This T cell receptor (beta chain) was observed in a study of cytomegalovirus exposure and HLA in healthy donors. General observations from the study: It was approximately 150 TCR beta chains that were listed as cytomegalovirus-associated.

With respect to this clone: Its antigen remains unknown.

PCR was performed using 60 Vbeta and 13 Jbeta primers. The method was immunoSEQ multiplex PCR; TCRdb's version includes in-frame clones alone and lacks a portion of them. The profile shows 100,000 to 120,000 clones, roughly 84% of them singletons. The sequence was collected from a young man in good health and CMV-seropositive. The sample taken for sequencing was PBMCs.

The CDR3 nucleotides read TGTGCCACCAGCAGTCTCGGGGTCGGTTCACCCCTCCACTTT. It codes for CATSSLGVGSPLHF. The rearrangement links TRBV15 to TRBJ1-6; D gene unclear. CDR3 length equals 14 residues. Trimming took off 3 bases at V and 9 bases at J, with 12 bases between the two ends. The germline CDR1 and CDR2 sequences are LNHNV and YYDKDF (reference sequence).